These 8 T cell receptor beta chains were sequenced from one sample in a study of CD8 T cells in ankylosing spondylitis. Each CDR3 protein gets one entry after TCRdb re-called the 5' RACE reads with MiXCR. This table has 350,000 to 450,000 distinct CDR3 sequences, roughly 26% appearing once. Study conclusions and caveats: Apparently characteristic of ankylosing spondylitis blood was a TCR beta motif (about 8 highly homologous variants).

Their specific antigens are unknown. Sequenced input: blood, either unsorted or a sorted T cell fraction (not recorded which). These receptors were obtained from a male donor with ankylosing spondylitis.

V and J are TRBV7-2 and TRBJ2-7; D ambiguous. The CDR3 consists of 13 residues. The germline V gene encodes CDR1 SGHTA and CDR2 FQGNSA. Trimming shortened V by 2 bases and J by 3 bases, and 8 bases separated the two germline ends. In nucleotides, the CDR3 is TGTGCCAGCAGCTTAAGTCGGTTCTACGAGCAGTACGTC. Encoded protein: CASSLSRFYEQYV.

V is TRBV29-1 and J is TRBJ1-5; D possibly corresponds to TRBD1 (5 bases). Germline CDR1 SQVTM, CDR2 ANQGSEA. There are 17 residues in the CDR3. V lost 3 bases, J lost 5 bases, and 23 bases lay in between. The CDR3 reads CSVDNKKGPLLYQPQHF. The DNA for the CDR3 is TGCAGCGTTGACAACAAAAAGGGACCTCTACTCTATCAGCCCCAGCATTTT.

The V gene is TRBV5-1, the J gene TRBJ2-5; TRBD2 aligns across 8 bases. The V and J ends lost 5 bases and 1 base, in that order; junction bases with no gene match: 7. Germline CDR1 reads SGHRS; CDR2 reads YFSETQ. The length of the CDR3 is 15 residues. The CDR3: CASSLLAAIQETQYF. CDR3 bases: TGCGCCAGCAGTTTACTAGCGGCTATCCAAGAGACCCAGTACTTC.

This clonotype was seen only a few times. This sequence joins TRBV24-1 and TRBJ1-2; 8 bases agree with TRBD1. V lost 9 bases and J lost 0; bases outside the gene matches: 2. The CDR3 is 13 residues long. The V gene's germline CDR1 is KGHDR and CDR2 SFDVKD. The CDR3 here is CATGTGSNYGYTF. As DNA, the CDR3 is TGTGCCACCGGGACAGGATCTAACTATGGCTACACCTTC.

The rearrangement links TRBV3-1 to TRBJ2-4, with D unresolved. V was trimmed by 0 bases and J by 6 bases, leaving 21 bases between them. This CDR3 has 18 residues. Germline CDR1 reads LGHDT; CDR2 reads YNNKEL (reference sequence). This chain's CDR3 is CASSQDLGAWAPGNIQYF. The CDR3 DNA reads as TGTGCCAGCAGCCAAGACCTAGGAGCCTGGGCGCCGGGAAACATTCAGTACTTC.

This clonotype was observed a few times. The CDR3 nucleotides are TGTGCCTGGAGTCTTGAGGGGCAGCCCCAGCATTTT. Protein sequence: CAWSLEGQPQHF. The chain combines TRBV30 with TRBJ1-5, with TRBD1 as a possible D gene (5 bases). Germline CDR1 is GTSNPN and CDR2 is SVGIG (reference sequence). V lost 2 bases and J 7 bases, leaving 9 bases between the germline ends. This CDR3 contains 12 residues. The complete variable domain, with remaining parts taken from reference TRBV30 and TRBJ1-5, reads SQTIHQWPATLVQPVGSPLSLECTVEGTSNPNLYWYRQAAGRGLQLLFYSVGIGQISSEVPQNLSASRPQDRQFILSSKKLLLSDSGFYLCAWSLEGQPQHFGDGTRLSIL.

This rearrangement joins TRBV7-9 to TRBJ2-7; D may be TRBD1 (5 bases). CDR1 is SEHNR, CDR2 FQNEAQ, per germline (reference sequence). The CDR3 has 14 residues. Trimming shortened V by 5 bases and J by 0 bases, and 11 bases separated the two germline ends. The CDR3 bases are TGTGCCAGCAGCCAAGTGACAGTCTCCTACGAGCAGTACTTC. Translation gives CASSQVTVSYEQYF.

This clonotype was counted between two and nine times. The gene calls are TRBV6-2 or TRBV6-3 and TRBJ1-5; D ambiguous. The CDR3 extends over 13 amino acids. The germline CDR1 and CDR2 sequences are MNHEY and SVGEGT. Trimming removed 0 bases from V and 7 bases from J, with 7 bases in between. This chain's CDR3 is CASSYSSGQPQHF. As DNA, the CDR3 is TGTGCCAGCAGTTACTCCTCGGGACAGCCCCAGCATTTT.